This record concerns one T cell receptor beta chain sequence. The CDR3 extends over 15 amino acids. Germline V gives CDR1 SGHVS, CDR2 FQNEAQ. V was trimmed by 4 bases and J by 2 bases, leaving 15 bases between them. The entry originates in a study of identical twins. TCRdb used MiXCR to reprocess the 5' RACE reads, holding one entry per CDR3 protein. Among hundreds of thousands of distinct CDR3 sequences listed, 8.6% were seen once. These data were also filed under a second study, of yellow fever vaccine responses in identical twins.

This receptor was identified in a woman aged 18-29 years in good health. The rearrangement joins TRBV7-8 to TRBJ2-7, with a weak D call TRBD1 (5 bases). The sequenced sample consisted of PBMCs. The CDR3: CASSYSMAGPYEQYF. The CDR3, as DNA: TGTGCCAGCAGCTATAGCATGGCAGGGCCCTACGAGCAGTACTTC.